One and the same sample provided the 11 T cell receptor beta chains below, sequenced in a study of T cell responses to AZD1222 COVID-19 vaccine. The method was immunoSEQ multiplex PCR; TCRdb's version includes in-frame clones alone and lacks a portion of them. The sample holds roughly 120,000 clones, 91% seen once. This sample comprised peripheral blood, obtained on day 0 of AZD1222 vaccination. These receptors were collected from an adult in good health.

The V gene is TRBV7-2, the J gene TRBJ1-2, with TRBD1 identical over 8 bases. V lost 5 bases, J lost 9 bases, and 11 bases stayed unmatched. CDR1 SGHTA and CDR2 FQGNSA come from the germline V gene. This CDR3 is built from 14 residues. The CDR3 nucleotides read TGTGCCAGCAGCCCTGGGGGGACAGGTGTTCGCTACACCTTC. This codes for CASSPGGTGVRYTF.

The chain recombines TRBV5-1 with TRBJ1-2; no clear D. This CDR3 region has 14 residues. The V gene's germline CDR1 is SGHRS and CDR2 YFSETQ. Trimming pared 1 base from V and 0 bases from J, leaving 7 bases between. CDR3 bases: TGCGCCAGCAGCTTGTACCAGACTAACTATGGCTACACCTTC. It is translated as CASSLYQTNYGYTF.

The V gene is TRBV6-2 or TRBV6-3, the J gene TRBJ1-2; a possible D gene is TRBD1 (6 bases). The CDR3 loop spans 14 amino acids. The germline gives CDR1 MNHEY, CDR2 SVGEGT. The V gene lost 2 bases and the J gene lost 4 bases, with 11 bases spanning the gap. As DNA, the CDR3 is TGTGCCAGCAGTTACCCGGAGGGGGGCTATGGCTACACCTTC. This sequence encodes CASSYPEGGYGYTF.

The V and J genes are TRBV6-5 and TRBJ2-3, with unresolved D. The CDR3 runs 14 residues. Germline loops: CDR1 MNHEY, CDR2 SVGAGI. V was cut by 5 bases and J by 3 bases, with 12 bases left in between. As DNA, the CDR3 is TGTGCCAGCAGTATACAAACAGCAACAGATACGCAGTATTTT. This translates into CASSIQTATDTQYF.

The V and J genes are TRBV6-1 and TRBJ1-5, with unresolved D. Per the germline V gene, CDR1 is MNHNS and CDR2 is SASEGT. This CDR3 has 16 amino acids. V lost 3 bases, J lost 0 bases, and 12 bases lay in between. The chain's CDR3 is CASSDDGNFSNQPQHF. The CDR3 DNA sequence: TGTGCCAGCAGTGATGATGGGAACTTTAGCAATCAGCCCCAGCATTTT.

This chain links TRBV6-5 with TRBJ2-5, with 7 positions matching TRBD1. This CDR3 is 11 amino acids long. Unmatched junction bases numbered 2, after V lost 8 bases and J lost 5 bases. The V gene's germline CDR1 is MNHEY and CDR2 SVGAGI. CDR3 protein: CASVRGETQYF. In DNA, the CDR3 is TGTGCCAGCGTCAGGGGGGAGACCCAGTACTTC.

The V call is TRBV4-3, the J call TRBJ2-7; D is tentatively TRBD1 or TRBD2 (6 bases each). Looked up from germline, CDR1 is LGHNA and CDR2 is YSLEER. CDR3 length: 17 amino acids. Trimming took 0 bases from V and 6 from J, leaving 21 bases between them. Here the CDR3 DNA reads TGCGCCAGCAGCCAAGACTTCCTGGGGGGCTTAACGGGCGAGCAGTACTTC. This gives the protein CASSQDFLGGLTGEQYF.

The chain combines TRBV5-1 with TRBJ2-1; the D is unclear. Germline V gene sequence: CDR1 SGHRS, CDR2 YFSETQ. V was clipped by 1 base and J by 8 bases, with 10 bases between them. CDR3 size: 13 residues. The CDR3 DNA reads TGCGCCAGCAGCTTGTTAACGAACGATGAGCAGTTCTTC. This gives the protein CASSLLTNDEQFF.

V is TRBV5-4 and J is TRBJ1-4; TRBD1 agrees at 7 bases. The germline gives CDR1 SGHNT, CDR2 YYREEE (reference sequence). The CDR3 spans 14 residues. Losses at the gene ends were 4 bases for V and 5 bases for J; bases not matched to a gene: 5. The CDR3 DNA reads TGTGCCAGCAGCCTCGACAGGGTAAATGAAAAACTGTTTTTT. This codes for CASSLDRVNEKLFF.

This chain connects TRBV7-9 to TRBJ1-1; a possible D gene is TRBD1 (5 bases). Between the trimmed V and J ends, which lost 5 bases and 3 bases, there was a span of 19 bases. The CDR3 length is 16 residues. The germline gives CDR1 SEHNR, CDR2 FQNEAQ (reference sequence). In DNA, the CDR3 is TGTGCCAGCAGCGCCCGAGGGAGTGGGGCGGACACTGAAGCTTTCTTT. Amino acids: CASSARGSGADTEAFF.

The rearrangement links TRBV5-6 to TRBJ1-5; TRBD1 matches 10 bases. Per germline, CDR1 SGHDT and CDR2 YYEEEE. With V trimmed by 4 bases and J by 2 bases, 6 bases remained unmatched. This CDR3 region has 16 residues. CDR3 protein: CASSTSTGGGNQPQHF. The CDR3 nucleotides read TGTGCCAGCAGCACCTCGACAGGGGGCGGCAATCAGCCCCAGCATTTT.